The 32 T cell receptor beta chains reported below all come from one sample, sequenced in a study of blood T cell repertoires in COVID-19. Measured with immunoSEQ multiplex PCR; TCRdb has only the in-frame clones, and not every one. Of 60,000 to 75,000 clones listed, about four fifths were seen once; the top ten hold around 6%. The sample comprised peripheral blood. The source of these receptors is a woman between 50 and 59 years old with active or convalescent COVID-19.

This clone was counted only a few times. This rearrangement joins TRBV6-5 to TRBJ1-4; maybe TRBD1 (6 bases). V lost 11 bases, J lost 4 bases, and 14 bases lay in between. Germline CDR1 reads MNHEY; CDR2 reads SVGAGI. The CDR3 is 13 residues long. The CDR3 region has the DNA TGTGCCGCCAAAAGACAGGATAATGAAAAACTGTTTTTT. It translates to CAAKRQDNEKLFF.

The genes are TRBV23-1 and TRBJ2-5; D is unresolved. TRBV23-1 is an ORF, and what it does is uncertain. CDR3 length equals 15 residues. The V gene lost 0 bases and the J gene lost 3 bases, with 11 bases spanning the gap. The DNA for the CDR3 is TGCGCCAGCAGTCAATCGAAGTTGAGAGAAGAGACCCAGTACTTC. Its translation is CASSQSKLREETQYF.

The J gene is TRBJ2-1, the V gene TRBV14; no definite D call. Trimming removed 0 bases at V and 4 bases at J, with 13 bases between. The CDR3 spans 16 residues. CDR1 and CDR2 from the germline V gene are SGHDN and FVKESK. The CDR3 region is CASSQEENRLYNEQFF. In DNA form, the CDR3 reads TGTGCCAGCAGCCAAGAGGAGAATAGGCTGTACAATGAGCAGTTCTTC.

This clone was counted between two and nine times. CDR3: CASRIRGAAGYTF. DNA for the CDR3: TGTGCCAGCAGGATACGGGGGGCCGCTGGCTACACCTTC. The chain is built from TRBV6-1 and TRBJ1-2; maybe TRBD1 (6 bases). CDR1 and CDR2 (germline): MNHNS, SASEGT. V was pared by 6 bases and J by 7 bases, with 15 bases between. The CDR3 length is 13 residues.

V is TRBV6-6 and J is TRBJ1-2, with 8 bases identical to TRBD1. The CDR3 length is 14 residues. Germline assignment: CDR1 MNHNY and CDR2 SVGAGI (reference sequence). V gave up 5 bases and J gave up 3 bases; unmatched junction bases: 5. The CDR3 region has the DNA TGTGCCAGCAGTCGCACGACAGGGGACTATGGCTACACCTTC. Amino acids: CASSRTTGDYGYTF.

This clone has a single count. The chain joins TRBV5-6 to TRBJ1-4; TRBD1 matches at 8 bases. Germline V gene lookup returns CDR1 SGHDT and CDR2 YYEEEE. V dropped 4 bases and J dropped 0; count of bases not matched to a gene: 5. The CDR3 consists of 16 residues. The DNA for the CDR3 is TGTGCCAGCAGCGCGGGACAGGCCCCAACTAATGAAAAACTGTTTTTT. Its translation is CASSAGQAPTNEKLFF.

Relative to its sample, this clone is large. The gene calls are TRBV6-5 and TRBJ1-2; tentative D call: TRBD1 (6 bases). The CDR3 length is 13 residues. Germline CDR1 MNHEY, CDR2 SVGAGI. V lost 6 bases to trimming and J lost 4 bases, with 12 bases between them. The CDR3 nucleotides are TGTGCCAGCAGCCCGGGAGGGGGCTATGGCTACACCTTC. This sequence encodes CASSPGGGYGYTF.

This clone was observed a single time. CDR3 residues: CASSRGDEKLFF. The DNA for the CDR3 is TGCGCCAGCAGCCGGGGTGATGAAAAACTGTTTTTT. The chain couples TRBV5-1 to TRBJ1-4; D ambiguous. Germline V gene data show CDR1 as SGHRS and CDR2 as YFSETQ. The CDR3 covers 12 residues. Deletions cut 4 bases from V and 6 bases from J, with 7 bases between.

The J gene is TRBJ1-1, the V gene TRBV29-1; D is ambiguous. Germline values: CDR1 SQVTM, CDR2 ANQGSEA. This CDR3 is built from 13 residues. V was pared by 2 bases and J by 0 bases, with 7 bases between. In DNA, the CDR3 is TGCAGCGTTGAAACCGGGATGAACACTGAAGCTTTCTTT. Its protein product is CSVETGMNTEAFF.

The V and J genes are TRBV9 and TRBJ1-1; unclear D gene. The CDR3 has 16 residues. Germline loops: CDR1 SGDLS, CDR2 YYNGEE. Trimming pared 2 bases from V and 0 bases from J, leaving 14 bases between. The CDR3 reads CASSVSLGGMNTEAFF. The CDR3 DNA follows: TGTGCCAGCAGCGTTAGTCTGGGCGGGATGAACACTGAAGCTTTCTTT.

The CDR3 bases are TGTGCCAGCACCCGGACAGGGGGTGGTGAGCAGTTCTTC. This gives the protein CASTRTGGGEQFF. V usage is TRBV6-5 and J usage is TRBJ2-1, with TRBD1 identical over 10 bases. Germline CDR1 MNHEY, CDR2 SVGAGI. The CDR3 is made up of 13 amino acids. V shed 7 bases, J shed 9 bases, and the junction held 6 bases outside the gene matches.

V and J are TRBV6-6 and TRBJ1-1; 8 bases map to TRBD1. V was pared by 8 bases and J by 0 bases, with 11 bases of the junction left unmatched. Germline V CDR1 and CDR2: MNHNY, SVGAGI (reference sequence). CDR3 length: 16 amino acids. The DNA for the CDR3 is TGTGCCAGCGGCAAGACAGGACAGGGCATGAACACTGAAGCTTTCTTT. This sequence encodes CASGKTGQGMNTEAFF.

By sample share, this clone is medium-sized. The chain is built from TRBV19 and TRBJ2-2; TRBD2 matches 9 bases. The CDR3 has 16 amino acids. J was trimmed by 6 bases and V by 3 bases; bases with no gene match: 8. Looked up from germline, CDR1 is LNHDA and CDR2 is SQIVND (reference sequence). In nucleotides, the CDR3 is TGTGCCAGTAGTATCCTCGGGACTAGCAATGCCGGGGAGCTGTTTTTT. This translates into CASSILGTSNAGELFF. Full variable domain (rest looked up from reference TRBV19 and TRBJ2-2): DGGITQSPKYLFRKEGQNVTLSCEQNLNHDAMYWYRQDPGQGLRLIYYSQIVNDFQKGDIAEGYSVSREKKESFPLTVTSAQKNPTAFYLCASSILGTSNAGELFFGEGSRLTVL.

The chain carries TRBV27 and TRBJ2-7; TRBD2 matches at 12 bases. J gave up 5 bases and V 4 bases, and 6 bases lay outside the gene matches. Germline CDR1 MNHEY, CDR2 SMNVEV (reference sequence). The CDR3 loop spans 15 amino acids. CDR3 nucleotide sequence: TGTGCCAGCAGTTCGACTAGCGGGAGTTTCCACGAGCAGTACTTC. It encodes CASSSTSGSFHEQYF.

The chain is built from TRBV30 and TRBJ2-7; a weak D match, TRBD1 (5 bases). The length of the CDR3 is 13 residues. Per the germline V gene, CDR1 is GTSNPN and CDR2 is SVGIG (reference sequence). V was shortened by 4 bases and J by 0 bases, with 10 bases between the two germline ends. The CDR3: CAWTGPSSYEQYF. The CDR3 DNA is TGTGCCTGGACAGGGCCAAGCTCCTACGAGCAGTACTTC.

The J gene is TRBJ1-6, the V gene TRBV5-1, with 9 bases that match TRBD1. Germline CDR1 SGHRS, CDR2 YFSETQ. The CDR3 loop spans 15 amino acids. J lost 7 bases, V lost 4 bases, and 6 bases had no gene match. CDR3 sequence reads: CASSTQGAANSPLHF. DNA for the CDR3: TGCGCCAGCAGCACACAGGGGGCCGCGAATTCACCCCTCCACTTT. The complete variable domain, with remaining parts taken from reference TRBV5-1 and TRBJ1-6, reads KAGVTQTPRYLIKTRGQQVTLSCSPISGHRSVSWYQQTPGQGLQFLFEYFSETQRNKGNFPGRFSGRQFSNSRSEMNVSTLELGDSALYLCASSTQGAANSPLHFGNGTRLTVT.

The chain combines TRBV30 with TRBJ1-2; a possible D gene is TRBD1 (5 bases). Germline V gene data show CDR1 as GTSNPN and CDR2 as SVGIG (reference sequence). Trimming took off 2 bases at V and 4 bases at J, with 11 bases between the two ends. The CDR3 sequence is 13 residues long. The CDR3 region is CAWSKGLSYGYTF. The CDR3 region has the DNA TGTGCCTGGAGTAAGGGGTTATCCTATGGCTACACCTTC.

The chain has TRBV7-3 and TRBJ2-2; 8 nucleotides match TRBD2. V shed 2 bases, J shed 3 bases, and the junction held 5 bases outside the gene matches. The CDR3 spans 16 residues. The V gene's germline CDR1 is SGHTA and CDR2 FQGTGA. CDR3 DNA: TGTGCCAGCAGCTTAGCTACTAGCGGTTACACCGGGGAGCTGTTTTTT. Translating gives CASSLATSGYTGELFF.

CDR3 amino acids: CASSSDGRGTDTQYF. The CDR3 DNA reads TGTGCCAGCAGCTCAGATGGGCGGGGCACAGATACGCAGTATTTT. The V and J genes are TRBV5-4 and TRBJ2-3; D is perhaps TRBD2 (5 bases). The CDR3 sequence is 15 residues long. The V gene lost 3 bases and the J gene lost 1 base, with 12 bases spanning the gap. CDR1 and CDR2 from the germline V gene are SGHNT and YYREEE (reference sequence).

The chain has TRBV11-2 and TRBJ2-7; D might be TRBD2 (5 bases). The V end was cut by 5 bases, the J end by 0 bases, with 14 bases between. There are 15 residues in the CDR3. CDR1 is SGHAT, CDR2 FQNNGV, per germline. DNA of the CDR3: TGTGCCAGCAGCCGAGCGGTGAGCCCCTCCTACGAGCAGTACTTC. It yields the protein CASSRAVSPSYEQYF.

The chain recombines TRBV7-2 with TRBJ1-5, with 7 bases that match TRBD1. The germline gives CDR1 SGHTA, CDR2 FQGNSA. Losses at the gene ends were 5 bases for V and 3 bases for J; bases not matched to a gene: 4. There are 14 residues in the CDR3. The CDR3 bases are TGTGCCAGCAGCCTGACAGGGAACAATCAGCCCCAGCATTTT. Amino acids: CASSLTGNNQPQHF.

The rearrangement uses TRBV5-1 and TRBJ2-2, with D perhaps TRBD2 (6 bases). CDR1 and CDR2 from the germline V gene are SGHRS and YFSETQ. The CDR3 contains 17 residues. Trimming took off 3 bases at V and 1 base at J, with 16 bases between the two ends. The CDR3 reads CASSWGLGRENTGELFF. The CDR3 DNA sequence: TGCGCCAGCAGCTGGGGATTGGGGCGGGAGAACACCGGGGAGCTGTTTTTT.

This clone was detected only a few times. In DNA form, the CDR3 reads TGCGCCAGCAGCTCCTCAGGGTGGGCGGACACCATATATTTT. This codes for CASSSSGWADTIYF. The chain has TRBV5-1 and TRBJ1-3; D perhaps matches TRBD1 (5 bases). V lost 3 bases and J 8 bases, leaving 15 bases between the germline ends. CDR1 SGHRS and CDR2 YFSETQ come from the germline V gene. This CDR3 spans 14 amino acids. Full variable domain (missing parts from reference TRBV5-1 and TRBJ1-3): KAGVTQTPRYLIKTRGQQVTLSCSPISGHRSVSWYQQTPGQGLQFLFEYFSETQRNKGNFPGRFSGRQFSNSRSEMNVSTLELGDSALYLCASSSSGWADTIYFGEGSWLTVV.

The CDR3 DNA sequence: TGTGCCAGCAGCTTAGGTACAGGGACATTCTTCGCTTTCTTT. This encodes CASSLGTGTFFAFF. The V and J genes are TRBV7-9 and TRBJ1-1, with D perhaps matching TRBD1 (6 bases). This CDR3 comprises 14 residues. Looked up from germline, CDR1 is SEHNR and CDR2 is FQNEAQ (reference sequence). V was shortened by 1 base and J by 11 bases, with 17 bases between the two germline ends.

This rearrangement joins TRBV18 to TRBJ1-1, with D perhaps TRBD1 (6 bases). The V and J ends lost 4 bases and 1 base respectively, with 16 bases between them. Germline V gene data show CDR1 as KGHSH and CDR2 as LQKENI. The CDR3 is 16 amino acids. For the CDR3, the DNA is TGTGCCAGCTCACAAAACCAGGGGTCCTCGAACACTGAAGCTTTCTTT. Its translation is CASSQNQGSSNTEAFF.

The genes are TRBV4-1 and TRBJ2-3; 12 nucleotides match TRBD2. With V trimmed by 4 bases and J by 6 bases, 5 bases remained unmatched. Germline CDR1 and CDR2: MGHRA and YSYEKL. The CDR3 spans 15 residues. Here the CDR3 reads CASSPTSGSVDTQYF. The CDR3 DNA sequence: TGCGCCAGCAGCCCGACTAGCGGGAGTGTGGATACGCAGTATTTT.

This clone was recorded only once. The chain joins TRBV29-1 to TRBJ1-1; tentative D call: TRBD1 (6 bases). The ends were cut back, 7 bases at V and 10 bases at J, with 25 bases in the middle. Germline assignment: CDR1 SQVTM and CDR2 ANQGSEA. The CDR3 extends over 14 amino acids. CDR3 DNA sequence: TGCAGCGCCTCGTCCCGACAGGACGGGCACCGAGCTTTCTTT. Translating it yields CSASSRQDGHRAFF.

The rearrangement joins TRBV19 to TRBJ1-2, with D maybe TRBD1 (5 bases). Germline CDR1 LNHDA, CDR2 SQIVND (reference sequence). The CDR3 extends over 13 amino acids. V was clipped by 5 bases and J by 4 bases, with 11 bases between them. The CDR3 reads CASSLGRVYGYTF. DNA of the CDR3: TGTGCCAGTAGTTTGGGCAGGGTCTATGGCTACACCTTC.

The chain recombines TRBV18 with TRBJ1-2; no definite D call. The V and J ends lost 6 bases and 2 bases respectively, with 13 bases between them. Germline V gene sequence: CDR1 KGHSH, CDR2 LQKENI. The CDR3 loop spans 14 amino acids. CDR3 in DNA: TGTGCCAGCTCGTGGCTACGGGAAAACTATGGCTACACCTTC. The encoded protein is CASSWLRENYGYTF.

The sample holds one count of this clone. The CDR3 reads CASSSSPGETEAFF. Written as DNA, the CDR3 is TGTGCCAGCAGCTCCAGCCCCGGGGAAACTGAAGCTTTCTTT. The chain uses TRBV11-3 and TRBJ1-1; no firm D call. Germline CDR1 is SGHNT and CDR2 is YENEEA. The CDR3 contains 14 residues. Trimming left V 4 bases short and J 5 bases short, with 14 bases between.

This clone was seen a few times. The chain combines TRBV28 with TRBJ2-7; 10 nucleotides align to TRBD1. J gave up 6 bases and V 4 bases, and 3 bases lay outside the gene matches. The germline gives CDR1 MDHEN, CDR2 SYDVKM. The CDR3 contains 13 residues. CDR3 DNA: TGTGCCAGCAGTTACGGGACAGGGGTCGAGCAGTACTTC. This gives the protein CASSYGTGVEQYF.

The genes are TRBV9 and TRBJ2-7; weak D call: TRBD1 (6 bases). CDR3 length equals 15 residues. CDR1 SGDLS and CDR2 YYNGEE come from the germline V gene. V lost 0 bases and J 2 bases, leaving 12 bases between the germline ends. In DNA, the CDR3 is TGTGCCAGCAGCGTAGCTACAGGGTTCACCTACGAGCAGTACTTC. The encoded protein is CASSVATGFTYEQYF.